The next 30 T cell receptor beta chains were all read from a single sample in a study of T cell repertoires in cytomegalovirus infection. TCRdb itself ran the reads through MiXCR, one entry per CDR3 protein. The sample records fewer than 300,000 distinct CDR3 sequences, more than 20% being singletons. The material sequenced was PBMCs. These receptor sequences come from a human donor in good health (CMV status not recorded). Some clones in this sample may be carry-over from other donors' samples.

This clonotype was recorded many times. V gene TRBV7-2 combines with J gene TRBJ1-6; no firm D call. V was shortened by 3 bases and J by 9 bases, with 6 bases between the two germline ends. The CDR3 spans 12 residues. Germline values: CDR1 SGHTA, CDR2 FQGNSA. The CDR3 sequence: CASSLGPSPLHF. The DNA for the CDR3 is TGTGCCAGCAGCTTGGGTCCTTCACCCCTCCACTTT.

This clonotype was seen just once. The chain recombines TRBV2 with TRBJ2-7; 9 bases are a match to TRBD1. This CDR3 is built from 14 residues. Germline V lookup: CDR1 SNHLY, CDR2 FYNNEI. Germline trimming cut 5 bases from V and 2 bases from J; bases unmatched to any gene: 4. In DNA, the CDR3 is TGTGCCAGCAGTACAGGGGGCGTACCCTACGAGCAGTACTTC. Translation gives CASSTGGVPYEQYF.

This CDR3 is CSVVAGLGSYEQYF. CDR3 DNA sequence: TGCAGCGTCGTTGCGGGTCTCGGTTCCTACGAGCAGTACTTC. This chain uses TRBV29-1 with TRBJ2-7, with a possible D match to TRBD2 (5 bases). V was clipped by 6 bases and J by 1 base, with 16 bases between them. This CDR3 is built from 14 residues. The germline CDR1 and CDR2 sequences are SQVTM and ANQGSEA.

This clonotype was seen repeatedly, ten times or more. This CDR3 reads CASSKNTGELFF. DNA for the CDR3: TGTGCCAGCAGCAAGAACACCGGGGAGCTGTTTTTT. This sequence joins TRBV7-2 and TRBJ2-2; D not resolved. With 5 bases removed from V and 1 base from J, the gap between germline ends came to 2 bases. CDR1 and CDR2 from the germline V gene are SGHTA and FQGNSA. This CDR3 is built from 12 residues.

Many counts were recorded for this clonotype. In DNA form, the CDR3 reads TGTGCCAGCAGCTGGGATAGCTCCCTCCACTTT. This translates into CASSWDSSLHF. The J gene is TRBJ1-6, the V gene TRBV7-2; D not certain. V was clipped by 4 bases and J by 14 bases, with 9 bases between them. In germline, CDR1 is SGHTA, CDR2 FQGNSA. The CDR3 extends over 11 amino acids.

This clonotype has just a few counts. CDR3 in amino acids: CASRGDSGKNIQYF. The CDR3 DNA follows: TGTGCCTCCAGAGGGGATTCGGGCAAAAACATTCAGTACTTC. The chain couples TRBV10-3 to TRBJ2-4; either TRBD1 or TRBD2 may fit D (5 bases each). The CDR3 loop spans 14 amino acids. Trimming took off 11 bases at V and 3 bases at J, with 17 bases between the two ends. CDR1 ENHRY and CDR2 SYGVKD come from the germline V gene.

The chain has TRBV7-3 and TRBJ1-5; D possibly corresponds to TRBD1 (5 bases). This CDR3 has 14 amino acids. V was pared by 6 bases and J by 6 bases, with 15 bases between. The germline gives CDR1 SGHTA, CDR2 FQGTGA. The CDR3 bases are TGTGCCAGCAGTTACCAGCAGGGAGTTCAGCCCCAGCATTTT. Translation: CASSYQQGVQPQHF.

The CDR3 spells CASSDSVGTGVFSGANVLTF. CDR3 bases: TGTGCCAGCAGTGACTCTGTCGGGACAGGGGTTTTCTCTGGGGCCAACGTCCTGACTTTC. J is TRBJ2-6 and V is TRBV6-4; TRBD1 agrees at 10 bases. The germline V gene has CDR1 MRHNA and CDR2 SNTAGT. The CDR3 has 20 amino acids. The V gene end was trimmed by 0 bases and the J gene end by 0 bases; junction bases not matched to a gene: 8.

The rearrangement uses TRBV10-1 and TRBJ2-7; 7 bases line up with TRBD1. V lost 3 bases to trimming and J lost 12 bases; unmatched junction nucleotides: 8. The CDR3 has 12 residues. Per the germline V gene, CDR1 is WNHNN and CDR2 is SYGVQD (reference sequence). CDR3 amino acids: CASSDPGDRAYF. In nucleotides, the CDR3 is TGCGCCAGCAGTGACCCCGGGGACAGAGCGTACTTC.

This clonotype has only a few counts. The chain employs TRBV12-3 or TRBV12-4 and TRBJ2-2; TRBD2 matches 8 bases. This CDR3 has 18 amino acids. The V and J ends lost 5 bases and 4 bases, in that order; junction bases with no gene match: 15. The CDR3 DNA follows: TGTGCCAGCAGTCTTTCGGGGCGGGGGGCTGGTAGCACCGGGGAGCTGTTTTTT. It codes for CASSLSGRGAGSTGELFF.

The CDR3 DNA reads TGTGCCAGCAGCGGACTAGCGGCGAACACCGGGGAGCTGTTTTTT. Translating it yields CASSGLAANTGELFF. The rearrangement joins TRBV7-9 to TRBJ2-2; TRBD2 matches at 10 bases. Germline assignment: CDR1 SEHNR and CDR2 FQNEAQ (reference sequence). V gave up 5 bases and J gave up 0 bases; unmatched junction bases: 0. This CDR3 is built from 15 residues.

Details on this clonotype: Germline and junction disagree at one end, which may indicate a read error. The chain recombines TRBV12-3 or TRBV12-4 with TRBJ2-7; D may be TRBD2 (6 bases). This CDR3 is 12 amino acids long. CDR3 in amino acids: CASAETRRALDF. CDR3 nucleotides: TGTGCCAGCGCCGAGACTAGACGAGCCCTAGACTTC.

This clonotype was counted at least ten times. The chain joins TRBV12-3 or TRBV12-4 to TRBJ1-5; no firm D call. Trimming left V 2 bases short and J 3 bases short, with 8 bases between. The CDR3 covers 14 residues. CDR3 nucleotide sequence: TGTGCCAGCAGTTTAAGGCAGGTCAATCAGCCCCAGCATTTT. This translates into CASSLRQVNQPQHF.

The CDR3 DNA follows: TGTGCCAGCCAATACTTAGGGACAGGGATAAATCAGCCCCAGCATTTT. It translates to CASQYLGTGINQPQHF. The chain employs TRBV2 and TRBJ1-5; 9 bases agree with TRBD1. CDR3 size: 16 residues. With 8 bases clipped from V and 4 bases from J, the junction kept 12 bases outside the gene matches. Germline assignment: CDR1 SNHLY and CDR2 FYNNEI.

The CDR3 bases are TGTGCCAGCAGCTTCGGGAGATGGGAGACCCAGTACTTC. This codes for CASSFGRWETQYF. The chain is built from TRBV7-9 and TRBJ2-5; maybe TRBD2 (6 bases). Germline loops: CDR1 SEHNR, CDR2 FQNEAQ (reference sequence). The V end was cut by 3 bases, the J end by 5 bases, with 10 bases between. This CDR3 has 13 amino acids.

About this clonotype itself: Its ends do not fully match the called genes, so a read error is possible. The rearrangement uses TRBV11-2 and TRBJ2-7, with no clear D. The CDR3 sequence is 15 residues long. CDR1 and CDR2 (germline): SGHAT, FQNNGV. The CDR3 DNA reads as TGTGCCAGCAGCTTAGATTGGCAGTACTCCTACGGGCAGTACTTC. The encoded protein is CASSLDWQYSYGQYF.

This clonotype turned up a few times. The chain links TRBV20-1 to TRBJ2-2; D uncertain. CDR1 DFQATT and CDR2 SNEGSKA come from the germline V gene (reference sequence). This CDR3 region has 11 residues. The germline V and J ends were trimmed by 8 bases and 3 bases, with 7 bases remaining between them. CDR3 region: CSFSYTGELFF. In DNA, the CDR3 is TGCAGTTTCTCTTACACCGGGGAGCTGTTTTTT.

The V gene is TRBV3-1, the J gene TRBJ2-7; tentative D call: TRBD2 (6 bases). Looked up from germline, CDR1 is LGHDT and CDR2 is YNNKEL (reference sequence). The CDR3 extends over 14 amino acids. The V end lost 1 base, the J end lost 2 bases, and 9 bases lay between the germline ends. In DNA, the CDR3 is TGTGCCAGCAGCCAAGTTCCGGGGGCCTACGAGCAGTACTTC. It translates to CASSQVPGAYEQYF.

This clonotype was seen at least ten times. This chain joins TRBV6-5 and TRBJ1-1; perhaps TRBD1 as D (5 bases). The CDR3 spans 14 residues. Between the trimmed V and J ends, which lost 2 bases and 5 bases, there was a span of 12 bases. Germline CDR1 and CDR2: MNHEY and SVGAGI. CDR3 nucleotide sequence: TGTGCCAGCAGTTACGATGGGGCGGGAACTGAAGCTTTCTTT. This translates into CASSYDGAGTEAFF.

This sequence joins TRBV28 and TRBJ1-1; D unresolved. Germline V gene lookup returns CDR1 MDHEN and CDR2 SYDVKM. V shed 5 bases and J shed 0 bases, with 7 bases lying between them. CDR3 length equals 13 residues. The CDR3 DNA follows: TGTGCCAGCAGTACTCAGGTGAACACTGAAGCTTTCTTT. Amino acids: CASSTQVNTEAFF.

The chain combines TRBV14 with TRBJ2-2; D not resolved. The germline V and J ends were trimmed by 2 bases and 6 bases, with 7 bases remaining between them. CDR1 and CDR2 from the germline V gene are SGHDN and FVKESK. This CDR3 is 13 amino acids long. CDR3 coding DNA: TGTGCCAGCAGCCAACGGGTTGCCGGGGAGCTGTTTTTT. Its protein is CASSQRVAGELFF.

The chain couples TRBV6-2 or TRBV6-3 to TRBJ2-5, with TRBD2 as a possible D gene (6 bases). Germline lookup yields CDR1 MNHEY and CDR2 SVGEGT. V lost 2 bases to trimming and J lost 1 base, with 14 bases between them. The CDR3 extends over 16 amino acids. The CDR3: CASSYGQRVSQETQYF. In nucleotides, the CDR3 is TGTGCCAGCAGTTACGGGCAGCGGGTGAGCCAAGAGACCCAGTACTTC.

The chain recombines TRBV4-1 with TRBJ1-2; TRBD1 might be the D (5 bases). Germline V gene lookup returns CDR1 MGHRA and CDR2 YSYEKL. Between the trimmed V and J ends, which lost 5 bases and 8 bases, there was a span of 18 bases. The CDR3 runs 14 residues. The CDR3 loop reads CASSVHRDVVGYTF. In DNA form, the CDR3 reads TGCGCCAGCAGCGTGCACCGGGACGTCGTAGGCTACACCTTC.

V gene TRBV6-6 combines with J gene TRBJ2-7, with 8 bases aligning to TRBD1. The CDR3 runs to 14 residues. Trimming at V came to 8 bases and at J to 5 bases, leaving 11 bases not matched to a gene. Germline V gives CDR1 MNHNY, CDR2 SVGAGI (reference sequence). CDR3 sequence reads: CASRSDRAGNEQYF. CDR3 DNA sequence: TGTGCCAGCCGTTCGGACAGGGCAGGTAACGAGCAGTACTTC.

The chain carries TRBV28 and TRBJ2-7; D is possibly TRBD1 or TRBD2 (5 bases each). The CDR3 sequence is 14 residues long. Germline CDR1 and CDR2: MDHEN and SYDVKM. Trimming took off 5 bases at V and 7 bases at J, with 18 bases between the two ends. Here the CDR3 reads CASSTPVGVGEQYF. CDR3 in DNA: TGTGCCAGCAGTACGCCTGTGGGGGTGGGAGAGCAGTACTTC.

The rearrangement links TRBV20-1 to TRBJ2-7, with a possible D match to TRBD1 (5 bases). CDR1 is DFQATT, CDR2 SNEGSKA, per germline (reference sequence). The CDR3 covers 14 residues. The V end was cut by 2 bases, the J end by 3 bases, with 14 bases between. As DNA, the CDR3 is TGCAGTGCTAGAAAATCAGGGCTAAACTACGAGCAGTACTTC. Translation gives CSARKSGLNYEQYF.

The chain combines TRBV2 with TRBJ2-1, with a tentative D call TRBD1 (5 bases). The ends were cut back, 5 bases at V and 3 bases at J, with 14 bases in the middle. The CDR3 has 15 amino acids. Per germline, CDR1 SNHLY and CDR2 FYNNEI. CDR3 residues: CASSPRGLYYNEQFF. CDR3 in DNA: TGTGCCAGCAGTCCAAGGGGCCTATACTACAATGAGCAGTTCTTC. Drawing the rest from reference TRBV2 and TRBJ2-1, the complete variable domain is EPEVTQTPSHQVTQMGQEVILRCVPISNHLYFYWYRQILGQKVEFLVSFYNNEISEKSEIFDDQFSVERPDGSNFTLKIRSTKLEDSAMYFCASSPRGLYYNEQFFGPGTRLTVL.

This clonotype was seen a few times. This chain links TRBV7-2 with TRBJ1-3; unclear D gene. This CDR3 is 17 amino acids long. Trimming took off 6 bases at V and 0 bases at J, with 18 bases between the two ends. Germline assignment: CDR1 SGHTA and CDR2 FQGNSA. This chain's CDR3 is CASSQRPRHNSGNTIYF. CDR3 in DNA: TGTGCCAGCAGTCAAAGGCCCAGACACAACTCTGGAAACACCATATATTTT.

This clonotype came up a few times. This chain links TRBV7-3 with TRBJ2-1; maybe TRBD1 (5 bases). This CDR3 has 12 residues. V was trimmed by 5 bases and J by 15 bases, leaving 17 bases between them. In germline, CDR1 is SGHTA, CDR2 FQGTGA. The CDR3: CASSPPGSPLFF. The CDR3 nucleotides are TGTGCCAGCAGCCCCCCAGGGTCTCCGCTGTTCTTC.

This clonotype has more than one count but fewer than ten. This sequence joins TRBV20-1 and TRBJ2-4; 7 nucleotides agree with TRBD2. Trimming took 3 bases from V and 1 from J; bases not matched to a gene: 3. Germline loops: CDR1 DFQATT, CDR2 SNEGSKA (reference sequence). The CDR3 runs 14 residues. This CDR3 reads CSARVSGAKNIQYF. CDR3 nucleotides: TGCAGTGCTAGGGTTAGCGGGGCCAAAAACATTCAGTACTTC.